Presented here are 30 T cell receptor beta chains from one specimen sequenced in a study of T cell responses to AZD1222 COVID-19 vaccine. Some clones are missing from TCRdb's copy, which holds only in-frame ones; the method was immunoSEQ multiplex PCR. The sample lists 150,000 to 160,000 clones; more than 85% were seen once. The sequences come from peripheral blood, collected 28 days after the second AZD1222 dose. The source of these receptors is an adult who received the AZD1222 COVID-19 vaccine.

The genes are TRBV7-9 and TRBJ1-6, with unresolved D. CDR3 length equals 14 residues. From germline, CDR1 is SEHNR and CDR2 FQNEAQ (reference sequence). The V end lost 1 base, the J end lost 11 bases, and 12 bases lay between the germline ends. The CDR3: CASSLGETLPPLHF. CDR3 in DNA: TGTGCCAGCAGCTTAGGCGAGACTCTACCACCCCTCCACTTT.

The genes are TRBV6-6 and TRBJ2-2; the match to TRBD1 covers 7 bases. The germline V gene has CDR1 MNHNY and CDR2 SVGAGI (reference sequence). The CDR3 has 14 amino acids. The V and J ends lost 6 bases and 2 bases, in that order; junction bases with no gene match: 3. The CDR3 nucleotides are TGTGCCAGCAGAGGGACAGAAAACACCGGGGAGCTGTTTTTT. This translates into CASRGTENTGELFF.

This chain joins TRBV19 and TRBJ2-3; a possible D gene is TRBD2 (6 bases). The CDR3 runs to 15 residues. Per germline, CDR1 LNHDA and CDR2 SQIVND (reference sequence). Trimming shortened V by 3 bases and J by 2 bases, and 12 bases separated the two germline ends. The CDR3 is CASSITGAITDTQYF. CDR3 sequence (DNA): TGTGCCAGTAGTATTACGGGAGCTATCACAGATACGCAGTATTTT.

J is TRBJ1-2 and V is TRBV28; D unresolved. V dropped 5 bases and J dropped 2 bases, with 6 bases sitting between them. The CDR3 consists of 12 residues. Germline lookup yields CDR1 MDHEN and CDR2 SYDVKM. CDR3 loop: CASSTVNYGYTF. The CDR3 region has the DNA TGTGCCAGCAGTACAGTAAACTATGGCTACACCTTC.

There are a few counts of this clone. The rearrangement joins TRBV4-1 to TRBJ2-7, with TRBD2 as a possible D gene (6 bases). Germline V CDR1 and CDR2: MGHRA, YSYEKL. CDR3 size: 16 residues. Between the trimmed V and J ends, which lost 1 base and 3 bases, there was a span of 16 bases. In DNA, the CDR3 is TGCGCCAGCAGCCAAGTAGGAGGGAAAAATTACTACGAGCAGTACTTC. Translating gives CASSQVGGKNYYEQYF.

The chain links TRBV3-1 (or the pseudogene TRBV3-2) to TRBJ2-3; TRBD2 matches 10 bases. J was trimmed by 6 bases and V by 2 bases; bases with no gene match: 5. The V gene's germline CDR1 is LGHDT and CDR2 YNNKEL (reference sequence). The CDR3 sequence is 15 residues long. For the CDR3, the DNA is TGTGCCAGCAGCCAACCTAGCGGGGGTGGTGATACGCAGTATTTT. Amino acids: CASSQPSGGGDTQYF.

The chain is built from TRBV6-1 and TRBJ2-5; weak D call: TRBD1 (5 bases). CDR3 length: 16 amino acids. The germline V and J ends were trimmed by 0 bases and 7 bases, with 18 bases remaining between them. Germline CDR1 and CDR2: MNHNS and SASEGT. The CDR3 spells CASSEATAGPGGTQYF. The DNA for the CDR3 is TGTGCCAGCAGTGAAGCGACGGCAGGGCCCGGTGGGACCCAGTACTTC.

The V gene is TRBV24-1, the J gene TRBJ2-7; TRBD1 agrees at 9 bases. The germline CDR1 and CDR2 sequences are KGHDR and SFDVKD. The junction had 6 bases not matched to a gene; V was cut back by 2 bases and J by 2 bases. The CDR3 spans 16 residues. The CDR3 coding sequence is TGTGCCACCAGTGATTCGGCCAGACAGGGGGCCTACGAGCAGTACTTC. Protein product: CATSDSARQGAYEQYF.

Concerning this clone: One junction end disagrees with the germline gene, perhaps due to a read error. The CDR3 DNA reads TGTGCCAGCAGCGCAAGGACAGCCGAGCTTAACTTC. As protein: CASSARTAELNF. The rearrangement links TRBV9 to TRBJ2-7; tentatively, D is TRBD1 (6 bases). CDR1 is SGDLS, CDR2 YYNGEE, per germline. CDR3 length: 12 residues.

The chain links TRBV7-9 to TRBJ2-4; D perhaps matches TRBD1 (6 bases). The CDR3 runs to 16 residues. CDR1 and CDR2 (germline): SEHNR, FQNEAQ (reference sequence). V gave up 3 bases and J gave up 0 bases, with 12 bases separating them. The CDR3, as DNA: TGTGCCAGCAGCTTGGGGGCATCTAGAGCCAAAAACATTCAGTACTTC. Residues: CASSLGASRAKNIQYF.

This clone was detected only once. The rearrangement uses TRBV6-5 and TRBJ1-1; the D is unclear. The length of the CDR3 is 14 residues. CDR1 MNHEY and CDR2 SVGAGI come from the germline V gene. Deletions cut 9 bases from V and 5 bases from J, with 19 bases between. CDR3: CASNNKKGGTEAFF. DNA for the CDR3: TGTGCCAGTAATAACAAGAAGGGTGGGACTGAAGCTTTCTTT.

The CDR3 DNA sequence: TGTGCCAGCAGCGGGACAGGGTTGGTTCCCCTCCACTTT. This gives the protein CASSGTGLVPLHF. The chain recombines TRBV6-6 with TRBJ1-6; 9 positions agree with TRBD1. Germline V CDR1 and CDR2: MNHNY, SVGAGI (reference sequence). The CDR3 is made up of 13 amino acids. Trimming at V came to 6 bases and at J to 13 bases, leaving 7 bases not matched to a gene.

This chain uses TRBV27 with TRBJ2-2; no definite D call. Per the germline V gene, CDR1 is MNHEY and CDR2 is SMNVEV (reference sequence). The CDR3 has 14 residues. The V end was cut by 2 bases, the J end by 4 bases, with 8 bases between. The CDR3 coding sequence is TGTGCCAGCAGTTTAGGTGCCTTCACCGGGGAGCTGTTTTTT. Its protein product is CASSLGAFTGELFF.

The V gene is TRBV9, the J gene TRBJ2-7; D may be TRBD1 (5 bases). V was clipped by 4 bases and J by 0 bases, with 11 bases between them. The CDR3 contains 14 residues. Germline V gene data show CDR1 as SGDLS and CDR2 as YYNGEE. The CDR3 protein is CASSPQTDSYEQYF. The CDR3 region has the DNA TGTGCCAGCAGCCCCCAGACAGACTCCTACGAGCAGTACTTC. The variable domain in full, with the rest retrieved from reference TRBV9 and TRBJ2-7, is DSGVTQTPKHLITATGQRVTLRCSPRSGDLSVYWYQQSLDQGLQFLIQYYNGEERAKGNILERFSAQQFPDLHSELNLSSLELGDSALYFCASSPQTDSYEQYFGPGTRLTVT.

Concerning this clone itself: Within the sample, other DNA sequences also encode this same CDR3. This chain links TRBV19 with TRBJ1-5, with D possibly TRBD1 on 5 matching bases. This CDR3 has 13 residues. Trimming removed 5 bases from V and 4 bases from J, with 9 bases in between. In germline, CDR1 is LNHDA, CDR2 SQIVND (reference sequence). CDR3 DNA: TGTGCCAGTAGTTCGGGGGGAAATCAGCCCCAGCATTTT. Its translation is CASSSGGNQPQHF.

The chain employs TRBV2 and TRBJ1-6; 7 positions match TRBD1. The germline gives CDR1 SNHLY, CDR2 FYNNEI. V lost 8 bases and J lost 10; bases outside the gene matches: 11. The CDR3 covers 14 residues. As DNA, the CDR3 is TGTGCCAGCGGCGTAATGACAGGGCAGTCACCCCTCCACTTT. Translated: CASGVMTGQSPLHF.

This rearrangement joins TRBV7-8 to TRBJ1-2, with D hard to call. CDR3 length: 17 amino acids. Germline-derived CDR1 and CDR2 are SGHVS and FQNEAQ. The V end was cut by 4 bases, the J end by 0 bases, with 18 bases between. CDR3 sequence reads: CASSSNAGRHTNYGYTF. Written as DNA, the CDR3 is TGTGCCAGCAGCTCCAATGCGGGCCGACATACTAACTATGGCTACACCTTC.

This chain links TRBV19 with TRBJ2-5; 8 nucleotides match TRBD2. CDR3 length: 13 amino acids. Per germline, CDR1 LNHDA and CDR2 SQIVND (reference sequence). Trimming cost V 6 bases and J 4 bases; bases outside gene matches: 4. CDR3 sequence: CASSAGGPETQYF. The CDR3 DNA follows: TGTGCCAGTAGCGCGGGGGGTCCAGAGACCCAGTACTTC. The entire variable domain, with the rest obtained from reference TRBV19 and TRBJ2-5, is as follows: DGGITQSPKYLFRKEGQNVTLSCEQNLNHDAMYWYRQDPGQGLRLIYYSQIVNDFQKGDIAEGYSVSREKKESFPLTVTSAQKNPTAFYLCASSAGGPETQYFGPGTRLLVL.

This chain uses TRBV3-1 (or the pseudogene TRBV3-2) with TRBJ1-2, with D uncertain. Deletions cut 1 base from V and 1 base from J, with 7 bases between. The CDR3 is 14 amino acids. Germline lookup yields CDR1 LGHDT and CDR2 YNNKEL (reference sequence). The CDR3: CASSQGPDNYGYTF. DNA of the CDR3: TGTGCCAGCAGCCAAGGTCCTGATAACTATGGCTACACCTTC.

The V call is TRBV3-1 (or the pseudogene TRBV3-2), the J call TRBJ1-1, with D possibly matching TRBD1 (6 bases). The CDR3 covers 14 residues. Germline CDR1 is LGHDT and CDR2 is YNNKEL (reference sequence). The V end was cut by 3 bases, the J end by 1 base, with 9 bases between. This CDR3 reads CASSQTGKNTEAFF. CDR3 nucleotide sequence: TGTGCCAGCAGCCAGACAGGTAAGAACACTGAAGCTTTCTTT.

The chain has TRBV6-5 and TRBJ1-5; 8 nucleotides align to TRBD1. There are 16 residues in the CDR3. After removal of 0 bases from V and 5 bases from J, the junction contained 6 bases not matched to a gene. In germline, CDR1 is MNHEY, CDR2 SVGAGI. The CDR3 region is CASSYSTRGQDQPQHF. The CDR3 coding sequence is TGTGCCAGCAGTTACTCGACCAGGGGGCAGGATCAGCCCCAGCATTTT.

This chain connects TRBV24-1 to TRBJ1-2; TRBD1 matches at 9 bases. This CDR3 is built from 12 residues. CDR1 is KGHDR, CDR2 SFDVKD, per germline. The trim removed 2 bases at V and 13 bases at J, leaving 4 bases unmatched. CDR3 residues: CATSDWDRVGTF. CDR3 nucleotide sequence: TGTGCCACCAGTGATTGGGACAGGGTAGGCACCTTC.

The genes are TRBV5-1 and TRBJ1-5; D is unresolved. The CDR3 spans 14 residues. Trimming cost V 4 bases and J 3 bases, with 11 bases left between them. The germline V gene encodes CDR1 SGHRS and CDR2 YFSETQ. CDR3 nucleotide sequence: TGCGCCAGCAGCCTGGGAGTGGACAATCAGCCCCAGCATTTT. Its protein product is CASSLGVDNQPQHF.

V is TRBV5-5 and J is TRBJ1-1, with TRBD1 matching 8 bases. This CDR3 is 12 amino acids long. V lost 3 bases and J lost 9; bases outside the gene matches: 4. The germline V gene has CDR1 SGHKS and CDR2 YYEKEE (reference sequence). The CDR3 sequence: CASSYDRGQAFF. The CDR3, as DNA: TGTGCCAGCAGCTACGACAGGGGACAAGCTTTCTTT.

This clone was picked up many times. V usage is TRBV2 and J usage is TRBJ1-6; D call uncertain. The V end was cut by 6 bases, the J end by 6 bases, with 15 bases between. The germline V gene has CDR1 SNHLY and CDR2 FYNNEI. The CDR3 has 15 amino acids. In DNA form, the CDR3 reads TGTGCCAGCAGGTCGGCCGGGAATTCTAATTCACCCCTCCACTTT. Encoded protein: CASRSAGNSNSPLHF.

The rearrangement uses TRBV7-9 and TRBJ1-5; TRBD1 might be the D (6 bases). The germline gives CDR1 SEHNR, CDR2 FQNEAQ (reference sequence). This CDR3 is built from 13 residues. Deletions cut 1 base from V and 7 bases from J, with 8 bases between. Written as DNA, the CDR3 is TGTGCCAGCAGCTTAGGGGGGGCGCAGCCCCAGCATTTT. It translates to CASSLGGAQPQHF.

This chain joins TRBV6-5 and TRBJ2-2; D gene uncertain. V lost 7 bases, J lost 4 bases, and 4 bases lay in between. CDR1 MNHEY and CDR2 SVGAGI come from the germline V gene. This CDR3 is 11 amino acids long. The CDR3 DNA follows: TGTGCCAGCAAGACCACCGGGGAGCTGTTTTTT. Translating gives CASKTTGELFF.

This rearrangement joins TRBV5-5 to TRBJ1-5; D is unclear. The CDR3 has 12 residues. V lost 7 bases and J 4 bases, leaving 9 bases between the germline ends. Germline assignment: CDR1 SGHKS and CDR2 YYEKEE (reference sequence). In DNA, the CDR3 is TGTGCCAGCGGTGTTCCAAATCAGCCCCAGCATTTT. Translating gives CASGVPNQPQHF.

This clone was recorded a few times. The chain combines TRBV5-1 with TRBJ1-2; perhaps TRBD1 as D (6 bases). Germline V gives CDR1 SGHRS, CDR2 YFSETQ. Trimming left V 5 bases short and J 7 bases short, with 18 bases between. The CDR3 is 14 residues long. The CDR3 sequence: CASSDRGRGSGYTF. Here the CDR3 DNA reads TGCGCCAGCAGTGATCGGGGGCGCGGGAGTGGCTACACCTTC.

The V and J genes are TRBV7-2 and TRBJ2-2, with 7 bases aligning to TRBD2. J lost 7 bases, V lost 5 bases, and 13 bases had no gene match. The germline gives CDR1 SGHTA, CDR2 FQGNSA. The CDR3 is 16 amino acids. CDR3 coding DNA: TGTGCCAGCAGCCCACGTTCCAAAGGGGAGGGCGGGGAGCTGTTTTTT. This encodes CASSPRSKGEGGELFF. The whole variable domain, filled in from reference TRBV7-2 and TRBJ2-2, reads GAGVSQSPSNKVTEKGKDVELRCDPISGHTALYWYRQSLGQGLEFLIYFQGNSAPDKSGLPSDRFSAERTGGSVSTLTIQRTQQEDSAVYLCASSPRSKGEGGELFFGEGSRLTVL.